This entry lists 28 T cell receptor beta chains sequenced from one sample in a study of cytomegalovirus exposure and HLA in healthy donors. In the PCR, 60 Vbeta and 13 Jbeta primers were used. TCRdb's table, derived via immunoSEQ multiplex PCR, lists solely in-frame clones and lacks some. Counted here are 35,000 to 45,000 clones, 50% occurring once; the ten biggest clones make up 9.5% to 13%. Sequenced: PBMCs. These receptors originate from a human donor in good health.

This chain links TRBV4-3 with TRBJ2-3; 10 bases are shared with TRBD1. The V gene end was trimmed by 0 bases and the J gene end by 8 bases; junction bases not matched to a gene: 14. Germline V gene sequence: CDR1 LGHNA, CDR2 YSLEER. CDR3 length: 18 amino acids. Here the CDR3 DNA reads TGCGCCAGCAGCCAAGAGACGGGACAGGGGAAAATGGTGGCTACGCAGTATTTT. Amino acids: CASSQETGQGKMVATQYF.

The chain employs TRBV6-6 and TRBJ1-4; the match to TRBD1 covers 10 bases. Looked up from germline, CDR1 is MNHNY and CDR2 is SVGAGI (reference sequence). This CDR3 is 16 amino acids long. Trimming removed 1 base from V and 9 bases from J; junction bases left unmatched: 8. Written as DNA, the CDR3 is TGTGCCAGCAGTTACTGGGACAGGGGAGCGGTGAAAAAACTGTTTTTT. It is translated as CASSYWDRGAVKKLFF.

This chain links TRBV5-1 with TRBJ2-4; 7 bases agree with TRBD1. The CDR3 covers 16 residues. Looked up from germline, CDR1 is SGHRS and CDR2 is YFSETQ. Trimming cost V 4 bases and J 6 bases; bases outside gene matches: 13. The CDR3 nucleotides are TGCGCCAGCAGCAGAGATTGGAGACCAGGGGGAAACATTCAGTACTTC. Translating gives CASSRDWRPGGNIQYF. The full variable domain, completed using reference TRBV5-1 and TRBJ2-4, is KAGVTQTPRYLIKTRGQQVTLSCSPISGHRSVSWYQQTPGQGLQFLFEYFSETQRNKGNFPGRFSGRQFSNSRSEMNVSTLELGDSALYLCASSRDWRPGGNIQYFGAGTRLSVL.

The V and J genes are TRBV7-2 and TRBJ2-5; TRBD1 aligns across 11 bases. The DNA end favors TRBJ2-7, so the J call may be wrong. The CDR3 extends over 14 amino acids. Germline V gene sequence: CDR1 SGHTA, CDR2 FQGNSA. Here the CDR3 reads CASSPGTGGYEQYF. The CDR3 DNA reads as TGTGCCAGCAGCCCTGGGACAGGGGGGTACGAGCAGTACTTC.

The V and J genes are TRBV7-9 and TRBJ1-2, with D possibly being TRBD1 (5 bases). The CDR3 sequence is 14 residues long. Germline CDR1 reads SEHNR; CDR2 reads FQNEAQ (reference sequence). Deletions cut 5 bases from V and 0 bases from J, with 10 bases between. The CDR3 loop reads CASSPGLTNYGYTF. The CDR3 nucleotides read TGTGCCAGCAGCCCGGGACTGACTAACTATGGCTACACCTTC.

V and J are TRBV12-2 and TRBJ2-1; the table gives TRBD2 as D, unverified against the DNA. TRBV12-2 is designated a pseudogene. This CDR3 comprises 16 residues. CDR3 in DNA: TGTGCAAGTCGCTCCTTAGCGGGAGGGCCCTACAATGAGCAGTTCTTC. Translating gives CASRSLAGGPYNEQFF.

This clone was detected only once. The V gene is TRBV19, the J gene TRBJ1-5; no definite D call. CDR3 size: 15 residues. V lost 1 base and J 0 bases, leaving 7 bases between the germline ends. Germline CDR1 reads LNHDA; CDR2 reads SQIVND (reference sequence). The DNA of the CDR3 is TGTGCCAGTAGTATAGGGGAGTATAGCAATCAGCCCCAGCATTTT. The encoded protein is CASSIGEYSNQPQHF.

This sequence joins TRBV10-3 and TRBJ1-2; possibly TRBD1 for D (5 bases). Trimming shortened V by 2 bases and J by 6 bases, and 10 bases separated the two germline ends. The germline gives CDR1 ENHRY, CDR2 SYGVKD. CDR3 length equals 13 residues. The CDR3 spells CAISETGRNGYTF. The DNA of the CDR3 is TGTGCCATCAGTGAGACAGGTCGAAATGGCTACACCTTC.

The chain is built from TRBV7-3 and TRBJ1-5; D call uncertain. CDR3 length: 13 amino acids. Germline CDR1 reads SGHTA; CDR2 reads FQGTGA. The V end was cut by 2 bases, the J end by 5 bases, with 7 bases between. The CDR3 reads CASSLRGDQPQHF. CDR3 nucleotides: TGTGCCAGCAGCTTACGCGGGGATCAGCCCCAGCATTTT.

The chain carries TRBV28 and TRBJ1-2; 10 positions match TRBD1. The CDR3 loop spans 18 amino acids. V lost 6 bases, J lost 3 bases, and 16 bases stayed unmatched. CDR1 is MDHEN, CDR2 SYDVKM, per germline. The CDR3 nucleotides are TGTGCCAGCAGCCGGCGGGATGGGACAGGGGTAGATGACTATGGCTACACCTTC. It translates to CASSRRDGTGVDDYGYTF.

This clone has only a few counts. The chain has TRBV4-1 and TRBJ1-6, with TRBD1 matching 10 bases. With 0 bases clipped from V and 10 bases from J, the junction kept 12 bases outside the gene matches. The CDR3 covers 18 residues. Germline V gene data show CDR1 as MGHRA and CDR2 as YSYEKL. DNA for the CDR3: TGCGCCAGCAGCCAAGATAAGGGACAGGGGACGAGTAAATCACCCCTCCACTTT. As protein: CASSQDKGQGTSKSPLHF.

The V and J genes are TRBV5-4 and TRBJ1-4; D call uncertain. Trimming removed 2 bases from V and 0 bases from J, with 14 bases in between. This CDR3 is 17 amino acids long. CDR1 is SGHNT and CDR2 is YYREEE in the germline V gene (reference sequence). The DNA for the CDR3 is TGTGCCAGCAGCTTCGCCATCAGGCCTACAACTAATGAAAAACTGTTTTTT. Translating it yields CASSFAIRPTTNEKLFF.

CDR3 sequence (DNA): TGTGCCAGCAGCTCCGGACAGGGAGTAAACATTCAGTACTTC. Residues: CASSSGQGVNIQYF. J is TRBJ2-4 and V is TRBV9, with 8 bases that match TRBD1. Germline V gene sequence: CDR1 SGDLS, CDR2 YYNGEE. This CDR3 region has 14 residues. After removal of 4 bases from V and 6 bases from J, the junction contained 6 bases not matched to a gene. Based on the CDR3 plus reference TRBV9 and TRBJ2-4, the full variable domain is DSGVTQTPKHLITATGQRVTLRCSPRSGDLSVYWYQQSLDQGLQFLIQYYNGEERAKGNILERFSAQQFPDLHSELNLSSLELGDSALYFCASSSGQGVNIQYFGAGTRLSVL.

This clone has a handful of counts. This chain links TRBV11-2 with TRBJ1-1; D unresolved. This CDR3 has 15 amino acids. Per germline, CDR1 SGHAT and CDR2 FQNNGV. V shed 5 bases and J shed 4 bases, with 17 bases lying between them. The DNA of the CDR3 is TGTGCCAGCAGCAGCAGTTGGCAGGTGGGCACTGAAGCTTTCTTT. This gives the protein CASSSSWQVGTEAFF.

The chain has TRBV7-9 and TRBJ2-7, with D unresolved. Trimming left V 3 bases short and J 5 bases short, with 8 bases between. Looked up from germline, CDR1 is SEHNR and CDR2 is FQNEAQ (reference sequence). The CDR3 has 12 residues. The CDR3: CASSFSINEQYF. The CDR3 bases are TGTGCCAGCAGCTTTAGTATCAACGAGCAGTACTTC.

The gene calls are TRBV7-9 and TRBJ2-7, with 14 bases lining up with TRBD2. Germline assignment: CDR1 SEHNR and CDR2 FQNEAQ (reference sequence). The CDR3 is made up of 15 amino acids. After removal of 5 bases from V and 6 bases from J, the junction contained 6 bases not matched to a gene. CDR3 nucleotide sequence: TGTGCCAGCAGCCCCCCCGGGACTAGCGGGAGCGAGCAGTACTTC. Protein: CASSPPGTSGSEQYF.

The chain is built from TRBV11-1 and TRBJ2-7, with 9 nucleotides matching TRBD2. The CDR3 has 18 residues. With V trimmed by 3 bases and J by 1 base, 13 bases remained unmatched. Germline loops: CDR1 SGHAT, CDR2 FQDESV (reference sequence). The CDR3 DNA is TGTGCCAGCAGCTTTTCATCCCCTCGCGGGAGGGGTTCCTACGAGCAGTACTTC. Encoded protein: CASSFSSPRGRGSYEQYF.

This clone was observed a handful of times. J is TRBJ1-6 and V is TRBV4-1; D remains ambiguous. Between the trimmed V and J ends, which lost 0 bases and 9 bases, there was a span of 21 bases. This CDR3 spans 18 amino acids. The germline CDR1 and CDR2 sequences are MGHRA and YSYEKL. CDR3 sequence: CASSQEGRGGRAASPLHF. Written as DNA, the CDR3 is TGCGCCAGCAGCCAAGAAGGGCGAGGAGGGCGCGCGGCTTCACCCCTCCACTTT.

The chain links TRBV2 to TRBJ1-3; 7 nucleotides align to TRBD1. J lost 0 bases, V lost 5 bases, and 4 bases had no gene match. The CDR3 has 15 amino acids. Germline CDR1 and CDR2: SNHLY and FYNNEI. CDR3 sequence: CASSFPGGSGNTIYF. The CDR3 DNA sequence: TGTGCCAGCAGTTTCCCAGGGGGCTCTGGAAACACCATATATTTT. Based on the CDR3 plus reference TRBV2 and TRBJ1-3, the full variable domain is EPEVTQTPSHQVTQMGQEVILRCVPISNHLYFYWYRQILGQKVEFLVSFYNNEISEKSEIFDDQFSVERPDGSNFTLKIRSTKLEDSAMYFCASSFPGGSGNTIYFGEGSWLTVV.

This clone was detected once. DNA of the CDR3: TGCGCCAGCAGCTTGGAAGTTCGGGACAGAGGCGAGCAGTTCTTC. Amino acid sequence: CASSLEVRDRGEQFF. This chain joins TRBV5-1 and TRBJ2-1; 7 bases fit TRBD1. In germline, CDR1 is SGHRS, CDR2 YFSETQ. J gave up 10 bases and V 0 bases, and 10 bases lay outside the gene matches. The CDR3 extends over 15 amino acids. Full variable domain (rest looked up from reference TRBV5-1 and TRBJ2-1): KAGVTQTPRYLIKTRGQQVTLSCSPISGHRSVSWYQQTPGQGLQFLFEYFSETQRNKGNFPGRFSGRQFSNSRSEMNVSTLELGDSALYLCASSLEVRDRGEQFFGPGTRLTVL.

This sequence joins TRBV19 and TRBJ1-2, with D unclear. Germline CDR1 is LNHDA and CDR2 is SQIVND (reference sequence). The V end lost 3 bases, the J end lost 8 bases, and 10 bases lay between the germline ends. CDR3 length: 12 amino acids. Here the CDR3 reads CASSIYLWGYTF. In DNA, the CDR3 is TGTGCCAGTAGTATCTATCTCTGGGGCTACACCTTC.

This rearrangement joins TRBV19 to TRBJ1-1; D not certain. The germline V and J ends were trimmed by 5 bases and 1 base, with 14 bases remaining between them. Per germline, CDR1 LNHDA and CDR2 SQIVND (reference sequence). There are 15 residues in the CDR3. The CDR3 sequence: CASSLGLSGNTEAFF. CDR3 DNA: TGTGCCAGTAGTCTGGGCCTTTCCGGGAACACTGAAGCTTTCTTT.

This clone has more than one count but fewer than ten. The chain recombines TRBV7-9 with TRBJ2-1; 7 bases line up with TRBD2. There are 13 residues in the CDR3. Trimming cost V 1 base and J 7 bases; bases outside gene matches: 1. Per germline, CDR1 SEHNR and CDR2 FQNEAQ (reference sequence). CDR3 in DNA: TGTGCCAGCAGCTTAGGGGGGGGGAATGAGCAGTTCTTC. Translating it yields CASSLGGGNEQFF.

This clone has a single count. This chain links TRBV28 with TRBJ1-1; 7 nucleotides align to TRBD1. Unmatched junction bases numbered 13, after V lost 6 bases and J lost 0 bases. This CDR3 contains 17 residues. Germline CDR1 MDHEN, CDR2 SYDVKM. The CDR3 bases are TGTGCCAGCAGCCTAATCCAACAGGGGCTCTTGAACACTGAAGCTTTCTTT. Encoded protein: CASSLIQQGLLNTEAFF.

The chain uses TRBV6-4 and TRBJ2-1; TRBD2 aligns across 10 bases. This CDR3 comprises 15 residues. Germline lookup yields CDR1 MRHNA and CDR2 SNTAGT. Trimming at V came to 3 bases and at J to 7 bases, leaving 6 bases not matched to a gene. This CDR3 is CASSEGSGGANEQFF. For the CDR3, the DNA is TGTGCCAGCAGTGAGGGAAGCGGGGGGGCAAATGAGCAGTTCTTC.

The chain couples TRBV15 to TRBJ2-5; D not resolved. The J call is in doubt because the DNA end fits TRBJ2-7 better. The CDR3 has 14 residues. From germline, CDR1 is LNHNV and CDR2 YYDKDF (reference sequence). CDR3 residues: CATSRDGPSYEQYF. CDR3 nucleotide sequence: TGTGCCACCAGCAGAGATGGGCCCTCCTACGAGCAGTACTTC.

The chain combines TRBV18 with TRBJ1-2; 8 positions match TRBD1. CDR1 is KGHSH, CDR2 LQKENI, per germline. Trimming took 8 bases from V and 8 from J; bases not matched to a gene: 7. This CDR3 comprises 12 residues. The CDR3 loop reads CASHQTGEGYTF. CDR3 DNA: TGTGCCAGCCATCAGACAGGGGAAGGCTACACCTTC.

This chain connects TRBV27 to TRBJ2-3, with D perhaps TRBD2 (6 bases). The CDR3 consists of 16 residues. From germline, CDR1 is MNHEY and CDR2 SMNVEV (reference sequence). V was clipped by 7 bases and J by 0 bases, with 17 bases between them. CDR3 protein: CASKPRDFPSTDTQYF. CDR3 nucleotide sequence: TGTGCCAGCAAACCGAGGGACTTCCCTAGCACAGATACGCAGTATTTT.